These 4 T cell receptor beta chains were sequenced from one sample in a study of a mutant IDH1 vaccine in newly diagnosed glioma. Time point here: baseline, week 1 (first vaccination visit). The treatment here: pre-vaccination baseline after standard-of-care therapy. TCRdb's table, derived via immunoSEQ multiplex PCR, lists solely in-frame clones and lacks some. The table includes tens of thousands of clones, 79% detected once. The sample here was PBMCs, taken from a glioma patient treated with radiotherapy, temozolomide or both. Receptors originate from a man aged 50 to 59 with glioma.

J is TRBJ2-7 and V is TRBV9; no clear D gene. The CDR3 has 16 amino acids. The V gene lost 0 bases and the J gene lost 4 bases, with 17 bases spanning the gap. CDR1 and CDR2 from the germline V gene are SGDLS and YYNGEE. CDR3 nucleotide sequence: TGTGCCAGCAGCGTAGGGGTTGCGACGGCACCATACGAGCAGTACTTC. As protein: CASSVGVATAPYEQYF.

The rearrangement joins TRBV10-2 to TRBJ2-3, with no clear D. V dropped 5 bases and J dropped 0 bases, with 9 bases sitting between them. Germline V gene data show CDR1 as WSHSY and CDR2 as SAAADI. This CDR3 has 14 amino acids. The CDR3 region has the DNA TGCGCCAGCAGTTACTTTACTAGCACAGATACGCAGTATTTT. Translation: CASSYFTSTDTQYF.

The genes are TRBV5-1 and TRBJ2-1, with D possibly matching TRBD2 (6 bases). The CDR3 extends over 15 amino acids. Germline CDR1 reads SGHRS; CDR2 reads YFSETQ. Between the trimmed V and J ends, which lost 2 bases and 4 bases, there was a span of 13 bases. CDR3 nucleotide sequence: TGCGCCAGCAGCTTAGGGGACTCCCTTTACAATGAGCAGTTCTTC. Translation: CASSLGDSLYNEQFF. The whole variable domain, remainder taken from reference TRBV5-1 and TRBJ2-1, is KAGVTQTPRYLIKTRGQQVTLSCSPISGHRSVSWYQQTPGQGLQFLFEYFSETQRNKGNFPGRFSGRQFSNSRSEMNVSTLELGDSALYLCASSLGDSLYNEQFFGPGTRLTVL.

This rearrangement joins TRBV7-9 to TRBJ1-1; D remains unclear. CDR3 length: 15 residues. Trimming took 5 bases from V and 1 from J, leaving 14 bases between them. Per the germline V gene, CDR1 is SEHNR and CDR2 is FQNEAQ (reference sequence). The CDR3: CASSVRVDGNTEAFF. CDR3 bases: TGTGCCAGCAGCGTTAGAGTGGACGGGAACACTGAAGCTTTCTTT.